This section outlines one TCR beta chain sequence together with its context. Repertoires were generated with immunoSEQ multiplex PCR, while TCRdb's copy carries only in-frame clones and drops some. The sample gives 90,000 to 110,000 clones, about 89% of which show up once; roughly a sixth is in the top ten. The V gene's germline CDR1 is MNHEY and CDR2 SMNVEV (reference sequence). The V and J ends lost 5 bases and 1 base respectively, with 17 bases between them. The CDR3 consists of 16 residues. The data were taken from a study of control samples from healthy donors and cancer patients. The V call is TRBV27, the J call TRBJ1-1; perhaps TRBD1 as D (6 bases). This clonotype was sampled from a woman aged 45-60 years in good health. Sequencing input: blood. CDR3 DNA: TGTGCCAGCAGTCTGCTGCTCTCGACAGGGAACACTGAAGCTTTCTTT. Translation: CASSLLLSTGNTEAFF.